The 3 T cell receptor beta chains below come from one sample, sequenced in a study of resident and recirculating memory T cells in vitiligo. Method: immunoSEQ multiplex PCR; TCRdb's copy keeps in-frame clones and lacks some. The data show roughly 76,000 clones, with 91% seen just once and 4.9% held by the top ten. The specimen sequenced was blood. The source is a male donor with vitiligo.

The J gene is TRBJ1-1, the V gene TRBV7-8; maybe TRBD1 (5 bases). The V gene's germline CDR1 is SGHVS and CDR2 FQNEAQ. There are 13 residues in the CDR3. V was trimmed by 5 bases and J by 7 bases, leaving 14 bases between them. This chain's CDR3 is CASSLDSSLEAFF. CDR3 nucleotides: TGTGCCAGCAGCCTCGACAGCAGTCTTGAAGCTTTCTTT. The variable domain in full, with the rest retrieved from reference TRBV7-8 and TRBJ1-1, is GAGVSQSPRYKVAKRGQDVALRCDPISGHVSLFWYQQALGQGPEFLTYFQNEAQLDKSGLPSDRFFAERPEGSVSTLKIQRTQQEDSAVYLCASSLDSSLEAFFGQGTRLTVV.

This clone came up a few times. In DNA form, the CDR3 reads TGTGCCAGCAGTGACAGCTTCAGCAATCAGCCCCAGCATTTT. Protein: CASSDSFSNQPQHF. The gene calls are TRBV6-4 and TRBJ1-5; no reliable D call. Trimming removed 2 bases at V and 1 base at J, with 6 bases between. This CDR3 is built from 14 residues. Germline V gene sequence: CDR1 MRHNA, CDR2 SNTAGT.

CDR3 region: CASREGSTSSDEQYF. The CDR3 DNA sequence: TGCGCCAGCAGAGAGGGTTCAACGAGCTCGGACGAGCAGTACTTC. The chain couples TRBV5-1 to TRBJ2-7; perhaps TRBD2 as D (5 bases). CDR3 size: 15 residues. Germline lookup yields CDR1 SGHRS and CDR2 YFSETQ. Trimming cost V 5 bases and J 5 bases, with 20 bases left between them.